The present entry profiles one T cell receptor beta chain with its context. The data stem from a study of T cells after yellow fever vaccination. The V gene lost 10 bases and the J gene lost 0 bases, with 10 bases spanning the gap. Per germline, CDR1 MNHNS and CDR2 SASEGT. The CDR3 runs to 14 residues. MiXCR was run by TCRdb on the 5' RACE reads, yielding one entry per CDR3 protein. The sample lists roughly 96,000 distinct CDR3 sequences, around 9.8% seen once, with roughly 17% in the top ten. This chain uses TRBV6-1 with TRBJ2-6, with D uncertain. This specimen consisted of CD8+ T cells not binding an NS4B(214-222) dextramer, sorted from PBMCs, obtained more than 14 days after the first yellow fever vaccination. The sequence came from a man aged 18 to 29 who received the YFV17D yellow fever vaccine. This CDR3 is CATTDYSGANVLTF. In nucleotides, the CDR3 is TGTGCCACCACCGATTACTCTGGGGCCAACGTCCTGACTTTC.